Listed here are 5 T cell receptor beta chains from one sample, sequenced in a study of Ad26.COV2.S vaccination and SARS-CoV-2 variants. Noted treatment: roughly 18 received Ad26.COV2.S at low or high dose, single or two shots; roughly 5 received placebo; per-sample allocation not given. Collection of the samples took place on day 63 after the first injection of vaccine or placebo. Profiling relied on immunoSEQ multiplex PCR, and the TCRdb table lists in-frame clones only, not all of them. Here the sample spans 250,000 or so clones, around nine tenths being singletons. The input for sequencing was peripheral blood, taken in a trial of Ad26.COV2.S vaccine versus placebo. These receptors originate from a person aged 18-60 years who received the Ad26.COV2.S COVID-19 vaccine or a placebo.

V and J are TRBV15 and TRBJ2-5; weak D call: TRBD2 (5 bases). The germline V and J ends were trimmed by 1 base and 5 bases, with 11 bases remaining between them. CDR3 length: 14 amino acids. The V gene's germline CDR1 is LNHNV and CDR2 YYDKDF (reference sequence). The CDR3: CATSRVTRWETQYF. Here the CDR3 DNA reads TGTGCCACCAGCAGAGTTACTAGGTGGGAGACCCAGTACTTC.

The chain joins TRBV3-1 (or the pseudogene TRBV3-2) to TRBJ1-3; 9 bases align to TRBD1. Trimming took 4 bases from V and 4 from J; bases not matched to a gene: 8. The V gene's germline CDR1 is LGHDT and CDR2 YNNKEL (reference sequence). CDR3 size: 16 residues. CDR3 sequence: CASSRPGTGSGNTIYF. In nucleotides, the CDR3 is TGTGCCAGCAGCCGCCCCGGGACAGGGTCCGGAAACACCATATATTTT.

The V gene is TRBV7-3, the J gene TRBJ2-7, with 12 positions matching TRBD2. V trimming: 2 bases; J trimming: 3 bases; junction bases outside the gene matches: 20. Germline V lookup: CDR1 SGHTA, CDR2 FQGTGA. The CDR3 runs 21 residues. CDR3 bases: TGTGCCAGCAGCTTATTGAGGCGACCGACTAGCGGGAGTCTCGGAGTCTACGAGCAGTACGTC. Its translation is CASSLLRRPTSGSLGVYEQYV.

The rearrangement joins TRBV25-1 to TRBJ2-5; possibly TRBD1 for D (5 bases). The CDR3 spans 14 residues. The germline gives CDR1 MGHDK, CDR2 SYGVNS. V gave up 1 base and J gave up 1 base, with 7 bases separating them. CDR3 bases: TGTGCCAGCAGTGAATTAAGGGGCCAAGAGACCCAGTACTTC. This gives the protein CASSELRGQETQYF.

In its sample, this clone was seen a few times. The chain carries TRBV6-5 and TRBJ1-2; D possibly corresponds to TRBD1 (5 bases). Trimming stripped 3 bases from V and 4 bases from J, with 9 bases between. The CDR3 is made up of 13 amino acids. Germline V CDR1 and CDR2: MNHEY, SVGAGI. DNA of the CDR3: TGTGCCAGCAGTTATTACGACAGCTATGGCTACACCTTC. Protein: CASSYYDSYGYTF.